A single sample is the source of the 20 T cell receptor beta chains below, sequenced in a study of control samples from healthy donors and cancer patients. Produced via immunoSEQ multiplex PCR; TCRdb's table is partial and in-frame only. The repertoire holds around 180,000 clones, 80% to 90% seen once, with roughly 5% in the top ten. Sequences were obtained from blood. These receptors came from a woman in her thirties in good health.

The chain joins TRBV19 to TRBJ2-2; D gene unclear. CDR1 and CDR2 from the germline V gene are LNHDA and SQIVND (reference sequence). CDR3 length: 12 residues. V was cut by 5 bases and J by 5 bases, with 6 bases left in between. CDR3 sequence (DNA): TGTGCCAGTAGTCCGTATACCGGGGAGCTGTTTTTT. Protein sequence: CASSPYTGELFF.

V gene TRBV5-4 combines with J gene TRBJ2-7; D is tentatively TRBD1 or TRBD2 (6 bases each). Germline CDR1 reads SGHNT; CDR2 reads YYREEE (reference sequence). This CDR3 has 14 residues. V lost 0 bases and J lost 4, with 11 bases in between. CDR3 in DNA: TGTGCCAGCAGCTTGGGAAGGGGGAGGTACGAGCAGTACTTC. Amino acid sequence: CASSLGRGRYEQYF.

This clone was seen many times. This chain connects TRBV3-1 (or the pseudogene TRBV3-2) to TRBJ1-3; D might be TRBD1 (6 bases). The germline V and J ends were trimmed by 4 bases and 9 bases, with 16 bases remaining between them. Germline loops: CDR1 LGHDT, CDR2 YNNKEL (reference sequence). The CDR3 is 14 amino acids. The chain's CDR3 is CASSPFPGASTIYF. In nucleotides, the CDR3 is TGTGCCAGCAGCCCATTCCCGGGGGCCAGCACCATATATTTT.

This chain uses TRBV2 with TRBJ2-7, with a possible D match to TRBD2 (7 bases). V was cut by 4 bases and J by 2 bases, with 15 bases left in between. CDR3 length equals 15 residues. The germline V gene encodes CDR1 SNHLY and CDR2 FYNNEI. The CDR3 sequence: CASSGGRETPYEQYF. In DNA form, the CDR3 reads TGTGCCAGCAGTGGGGGGCGGGAGACCCCCTACGAGCAGTACTTC.

This chain joins TRBV12-3 or TRBV12-4 and TRBJ2-3, with no clear D. The V end lost 6 bases, the J end lost 4 bases, and 8 bases lay between the germline ends. This CDR3 has 12 residues. The CDR3 spells CASSPYPDTQYF. The DNA for the CDR3 is TGTGCCAGCAGCCCGTATCCAGATACGCAGTATTTT.

Turning to this clone: At one end, the junction sequence differs from germline, possibly due to a read error. The chain links TRBV24-1 to TRBJ2-1, with 8 bases aligning to TRBD1. From germline, CDR1 is KGHDR and CDR2 SFDVKD. CDR3 length equals 12 residues. The chain's CDR3 is CATSDTDRVVVF. The CDR3 nucleotides are TGTGCCACCAGTGATACGGACAGGGTCGTTGTCTTC.

The genes are TRBV11-2 and TRBJ2-5; D might be TRBD1 (5 bases). The length of the CDR3 is 14 residues. Trimming took off 4 bases at V and 5 bases at J, with 14 bases between the two ends. Germline V gene lookup returns CDR1 SGHAT and CDR2 FQNNGV. DNA of the CDR3: TGTGCCAGCAGCTACCGGCTGGGGCGGGAGACCCAGTACTTC. Translation gives CASSYRLGRETQYF.

The chain is built from TRBV27 and TRBJ2-4, with TRBD2 as a possible D gene (7 bases). This CDR3 is 14 amino acids long. Trimming pared 4 bases from V and 5 bases from J, leaving 12 bases between. Germline V gene data show CDR1 as MNHEY and CDR2 as SMNVEV (reference sequence). CDR3 loop: CASSSKGGENIQYF. In DNA, the CDR3 is TGTGCCAGCAGTTCGAAAGGGGGGGAAAACATTCAGTACTTC.

The chain is built from TRBV3-1 (or the pseudogene TRBV3-2) and TRBJ2-2; no clear D gene. This CDR3 is 15 amino acids long. Germline V gene sequence: CDR1 LGHDT, CDR2 YNNKEL (reference sequence). V was clipped by 6 bases and J by 4 bases, with 15 bases between them. The CDR3 is CASRRTDSFTGELFF. CDR3 coding DNA: TGTGCCAGCAGAAGGACCGATTCTTTCACCGGGGAGCTGTTTTTT.

This chain joins TRBV28 and TRBJ2-7; 9 bases agree with TRBD1. V lost 5 bases to trimming and J lost 2 bases; unmatched junction nucleotides: 7. The germline gives CDR1 MDHEN, CDR2 SYDVKM. The CDR3 runs 15 residues. The CDR3 spells CASSPWTGEPYEQYF. In DNA, the CDR3 is TGTGCCAGCAGTCCCTGGACAGGGGAACCCTACGAGCAGTACTTC.

V is TRBV2 and J is TRBJ2-1, with 10 positions matching TRBD2. Trimming removed 4 bases from V and 4 bases from J; junction bases left unmatched: 1. The CDR3 runs to 14 residues. Germline CDR1 and CDR2: SNHLY and FYNNEI. The CDR3 nucleotides read TGTGCCAGCAGTGGACTAGCGGGTTACAATGAGCAGTTCTTC. It is translated as CASSGLAGYNEQFF.

CDR3 DNA sequence: TGTGCCAGCAGTTCGGACAGAAAAGAGACCCAGTACTTC. It specifies CASSSDRKETQYF. The V and J genes are TRBV2 and TRBJ2-5, with TRBD1 as a possible D gene (6 bases). V was shortened by 5 bases and J by 3 bases, with 10 bases between the two germline ends. Looked up from germline, CDR1 is SNHLY and CDR2 is FYNNEI. The CDR3 is 13 amino acids.

This chain connects TRBV6-6 to TRBJ2-1, with D perhaps matching TRBD1 or TRBD2 (5 bases each). The germline CDR1 and CDR2 sequences are MNHNY and SVGAGI (reference sequence). Trimming left V 4 bases short and J 6 bases short, with 16 bases between. CDR3 length: 15 amino acids. Here the CDR3 DNA reads TGTGCCAGCAGTTCCTCCGGGACGGCAACCAATGAGCAGTTCTTC. Its protein product is CASSSSGTATNEQFF.

The chain employs TRBV3-1 (or the pseudogene TRBV3-2) and TRBJ1-6; D is ambiguous. Germline assignment: CDR1 LGHDT and CDR2 YNNKEL (reference sequence). Deletions cut 3 bases from V and 13 bases from J, with 7 bases between. The CDR3 extends over 11 amino acids. The CDR3 here is CASSHQGPLHF. The DNA of the CDR3 is TGTGCCAGCAGCCATCAAGGGCCCCTCCACTTT.

This clone is a singleton in its sample. Written as DNA, the CDR3 is TGTGCCAGCAGGAGACAGGGAAGATCCTACGAGCAGTACGTC. Amino acids: CASRRQGRSYEQYV. The genes are TRBV13 and TRBJ2-7, with 7 bases aligning to TRBD1. Per the germline V gene, CDR1 is PRHDT and CDR2 is FYEKMQ (reference sequence). The CDR3 consists of 14 residues. The junction had 6 bases not matched to a gene; V was cut back by 6 bases and J by 1 base.

The gene calls are TRBV2 and TRBJ1-4; unclear D gene. CDR1 is SNHLY and CDR2 is FYNNEI in the germline V gene. V shed 7 bases and J shed 0 bases, with 6 bases lying between them. The CDR3 has 13 residues. The CDR3 spells CASISATNEKLFF. The CDR3 nucleotides read TGTGCCAGCATTTCGGCAACTAATGAAAAACTGTTTTTT.

This chain uses TRBV5-1 with TRBJ2-3, with D perhaps given as TRBD1 or TRBD2 (5 bases each). Trimming took off 6 bases at V and 0 bases at J, with 14 bases between the two ends. The CDR3 has 15 amino acids. From germline, CDR1 is SGHRS and CDR2 YFSETQ. The CDR3 sequence: CASMRGTISTDTQYF. DNA of the CDR3: TGCGCCAGCATGAGGGGCACGATCAGCACAGATACGCAGTATTTT.

The genes are TRBV6-1 and TRBJ2-2; D remains unclear. V was pared by 3 bases and J by 9 bases, with 8 bases between. In germline, CDR1 is MNHNS, CDR2 SASEGT. The CDR3 spans 12 residues. This CDR3 reads CASSEVIRELFF. The CDR3 DNA reads TGTGCCAGCAGTGAGGTGATTAGGGAGCTGTTTTTT.

This rearrangement joins TRBV6-5 to TRBJ2-7, with 7 bases identical to TRBD2. Germline CDR1 is MNHEY and CDR2 is SVGAGI. CDR3 size: 15 residues. Germline trimming cut 5 bases from V and 3 bases from J; bases unmatched to any gene: 10. The CDR3: CASSLWPPGGYEQYF. CDR3 bases: TGTGCCAGCAGTCTCTGGCCCCCGGGAGGCTACGAGCAGTACTTC.

The chain carries TRBV7-2 and TRBJ2-1; D might be TRBD2 (5 bases). This CDR3 has 14 residues. V was trimmed by 4 bases and J by 4 bases, leaving 11 bases between them. Germline CDR1 SGHTA, CDR2 FQGNSA. The CDR3 reads CASSSRAQYNEQFF. In DNA, the CDR3 is TGTGCCAGCAGCTCGAGGGCCCAATACAATGAGCAGTTCTTC. Full variable domain (outside the CDR3, taken from reference TRBV7-2 and TRBJ2-1): GAGVSQSPSNKVTEKGKDVELRCDPISGHTALYWYRQSLGQGLEFLIYFQGNSAPDKSGLPSDRFSAERTGGSVSTLTIQRTQQEDSAVYLCASSSRAQYNEQFFGPGTRLTVL.